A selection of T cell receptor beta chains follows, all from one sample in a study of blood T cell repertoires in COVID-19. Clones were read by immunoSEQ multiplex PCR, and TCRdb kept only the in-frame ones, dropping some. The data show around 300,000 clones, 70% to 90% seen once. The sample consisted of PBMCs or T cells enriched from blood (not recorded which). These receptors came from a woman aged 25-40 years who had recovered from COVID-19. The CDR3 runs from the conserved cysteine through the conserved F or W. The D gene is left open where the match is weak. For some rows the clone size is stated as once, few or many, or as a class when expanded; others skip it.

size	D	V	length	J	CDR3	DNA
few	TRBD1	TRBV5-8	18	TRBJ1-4	CASSSFWGQVKPNEKLFF	TGTGCCAGCAGCTCTTTTTGGGGACAGGTAAAACCTAATGAAAAACTGTTTTTT
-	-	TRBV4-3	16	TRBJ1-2	CASSQEFARRNYGYTF	TGCGCCAGCAGCCAAGAATTCGCCAGGCGCAACTATGGCTACACCTTC
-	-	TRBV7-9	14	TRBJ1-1	CASRVRGGDGEAFF	TGTGCCAGCAGGGTACGGGGAGGGGACGGTGAAGCTTTCTTT
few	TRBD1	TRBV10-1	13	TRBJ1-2	CASSGQGSYGYTF	TGCGCCAGCAGTGGACAGGGGAGCTATGGCTACACCTTC
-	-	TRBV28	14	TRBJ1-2	CASSLDSTVYGYTF	TGTGCCAGCAGCCTTGACAGCACAGTCTATGGCTACACCTTC
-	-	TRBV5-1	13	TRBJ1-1	CASSSELNTEAFF	TGCGCCAGCAGCTCCGAGTTGAACACTGAAGCTTTCTTT
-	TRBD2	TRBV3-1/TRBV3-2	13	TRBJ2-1	CASATGTTREQFF	TGTGCCAGTGCCACCGGGACTACCAGGGAGCAGTTCTTC
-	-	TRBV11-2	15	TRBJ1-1	CASSRLGSGNTEAFF	TGTGCCAGCAGCCGCCTTGGGAGCGGGAACACTGAAGCTTTCTTT
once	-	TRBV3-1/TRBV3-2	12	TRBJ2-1	CASTLSGNEQFF	TGTGCCAGCACCCTTAGCGGCAATGAGCAGTTCTTC
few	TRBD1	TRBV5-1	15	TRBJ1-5	CASSPWTGSNQPQHF	TGCGCCAGCAGCCCCTGGACAGGCAGCAATCAGCCCCAGCATTTT
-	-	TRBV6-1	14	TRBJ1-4	CASSETGGGEKLFF	TGTGCCAGCAGTGAAACGGGGGGCGGTGAAAAACTGTTTTTT
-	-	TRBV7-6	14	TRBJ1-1	CASSLQTGSTEAFF	TGTGCCAGCAGCCTCCAGACGGGGTCCACTGAAGCTTTCTTT
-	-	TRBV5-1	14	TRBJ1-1	CASSEGDGTTEAFF	TGCGCCAGCAGCGAGGGGGACGGGACCACTGAAGCTTTCTTT
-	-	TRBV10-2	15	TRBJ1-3	CASSESRTSGNTIYF	TGCGCCAGCAGTGAGTCAAGGACTTCTGGAAACACCATATATTTT
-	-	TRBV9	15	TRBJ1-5	CASSVTSAANQPQHF	TGTGCCAGCAGCGTAACCTCAGCGGCCAATCAGCCCCAGCATTTT
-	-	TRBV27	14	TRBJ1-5	CASSLNLSNQPQHF	TGTGCCAGCAGTTTAAATCTTAGCAATCAGCCCCAGCATTTT
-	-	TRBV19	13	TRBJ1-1	CASSRDVNTEAFF	TGTGCCAGTAGTAGAGACGTGAACACTGAAGCTTTCTTT
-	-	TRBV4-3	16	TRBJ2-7	CASSQDDQGNSYEQYF	TGCGCCAGCAGCCAAGATGATCAGGGGAACTCCTACGAGCAGTACTTC
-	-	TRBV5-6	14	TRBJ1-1	CASSLVAGNTEAFF	TGTGCCAGCAGCTTGGTAGCGGGGAACACTGAAGCTTTCTTT
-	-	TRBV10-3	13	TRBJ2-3	CAIREVLTDTQYF	TGTGCCATCAGGGAGGTTCTCACAGATACGCAGTATTTT
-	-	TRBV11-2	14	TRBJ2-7	CASSSTGAPYEQYF	TGTGCCAGCAGCTCCACAGGAGCTCCCTACGAGCAGTACTTC
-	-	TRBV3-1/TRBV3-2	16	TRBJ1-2	CASSQDGLTFNYGYTF	TGTGCCAGCAGCCAAGATGGACTTACCTTTAACTATGGCTACACCTTC
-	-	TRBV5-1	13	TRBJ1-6	CASSRGYNSPLHF	TGCGCCAGCAGCCGGGGCTATAATTCACCCCTCCACTTT
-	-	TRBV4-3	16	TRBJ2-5	CASSQEPGLFGETQYF	TGCGCCAGCAGCCAAGAACCGGGTCTATTTGGCGAGACCCAGTACTTC
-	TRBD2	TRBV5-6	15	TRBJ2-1	CASSAGGRSYNEQFF	TGTGCCAGCAGCGCGGGGGGCCGCTCCTACAATGAGCAGTTCTTC
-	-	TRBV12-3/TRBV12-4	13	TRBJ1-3	CASSLALGRDYYF	TGTGCCAGCAGTTTAGCGCTGGGGAGGGATTACTATTTT
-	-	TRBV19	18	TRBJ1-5	CASSRKPPASGGNQPQHF	TGTGCCAGTAGTCGCAAGCCTCCCGCCTCGGGGGGCAATCAGCCCCAGCATTTT
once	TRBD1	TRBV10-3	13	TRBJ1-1	CAISPGTGTEAFF	TGTGCCATCAGTCCAGGGACAGGGACTGAAGCTTTCTTT
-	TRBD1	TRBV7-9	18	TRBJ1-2	CASSRARDRGSGTYGYTF	TGTGCCAGCAGCCGGGCCCGGGACAGGGGCTCCGGGACGTATGGCTACACCTTC
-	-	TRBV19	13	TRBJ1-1	CASSRGWSTEAFF	TGTGCCAGTAGTAGGGGCTGGAGCACTGAAGCTTTCTTT
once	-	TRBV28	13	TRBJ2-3	CASSVSSMDTQYF	TGTGCCAGCAGCGTTAGCAGTATGGATACGCAGTATTTT
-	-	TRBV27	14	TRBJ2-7	CASSLEVASDEQYF	TGTGCCAGCAGTTTAGAGGTAGCGAGCGACGAGCAGTACTTC
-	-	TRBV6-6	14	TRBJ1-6	CASSYGGGNSPLHF	TGTGCCAGCAGTTACGGGGGAGGGAATTCACCCCTCCACTTT
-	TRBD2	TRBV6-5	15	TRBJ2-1	CASSERGGTYNEQFF	TGTGCCAGCAGCGAGCGGGGGGGGACCTACAATGAGCAGTTCTTC
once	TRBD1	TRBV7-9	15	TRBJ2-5	CASSPTGGRRETQYF	TGTGCCAGCAGTCCTACAGGGGGAAGGCGTGAGACCCAGTACTTC
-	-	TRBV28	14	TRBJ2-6	CASSTGSGANVLTF	TGTGCCAGCAGTACAGGGTCTGGGGCCAACGTCCTGACTTTC
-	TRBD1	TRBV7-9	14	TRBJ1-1	CASSLGQGDTEAFF	TGTGCCAGCAGCTTAGGACAGGGCGACACTGAAGCTTTCTTT
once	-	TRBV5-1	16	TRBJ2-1	CASSLAGGISYNEQFF	TGCGCCAGCAGCTTGGCTGGGGGCATCTCCTACAATGAGCAGTTCTTC
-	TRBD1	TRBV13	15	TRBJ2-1	CASSFSDRGGDEQFF	TGTGCCAGCAGCTTTTCCGACAGGGGTGGCGATGAGCAGTTCTTC
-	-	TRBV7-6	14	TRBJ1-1	CASSLSAGQTEAFF	TGTGCCAGCAGCTTATCGGCAGGGCAGACTGAAGCTTTCTTT
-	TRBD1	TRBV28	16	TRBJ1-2	CASTLFDRAPYYGYTF	TGTGCCAGCACCCTTTTCGACAGGGCCCCCTACTATGGCTACACCTTC
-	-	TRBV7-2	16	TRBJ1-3	CASSLPTAYSENTIYF	TGTGCCAGCAGCCTGCCGACTGCTTACTCGGAAAACACCATATATTTT
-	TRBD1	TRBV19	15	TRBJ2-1	CASSRGQGIYDEQFF	TGTGCCAGTAGTAGGGGACAGGGGATTTACGATGAGCAGTTCTTC
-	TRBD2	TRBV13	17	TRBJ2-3	CASSARSSGGAADTQYF	TGTGCCAGCAGCGCCCGCTCTAGCGGGGGGGCGGCAGATACGCAGTATTTT
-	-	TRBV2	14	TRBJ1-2	CASMRDRSNYGYTF	TGTGCCAGCATGCGGGACCGCTCTAACTATGGCTACACCTTC
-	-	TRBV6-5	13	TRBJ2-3	CASSPQGRNTQYF	TGTGCCAGCAGCCCGCAGGGAAGAAATACGCAGTATTTT
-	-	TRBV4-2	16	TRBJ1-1	CASSQEGRVRNTEAFF	TGTGCCAGCAGCCAAGAGGGCCGAGTGAGGAACACTGAAGCTTTCTTT
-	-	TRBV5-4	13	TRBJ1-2	CASSPGQIYGYTF	TGTGCCAGCAGCCCCGGACAGATTTATGGCTACACCTTC
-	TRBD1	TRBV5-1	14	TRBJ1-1	CASSHGQENTEAFF	TGCGCCAGCAGCCACGGACAGGAGAACACTGAAGCTTTCTTT